This T cell receptor beta chain was retrieved from a study of PD-L1 blockade in urothelial cancer (dated by TCRdb to 2017 to 2019). As for the study more broadly: Every patient began therapy in 2014 and was given atezolizumab 1,200 mg intravenously every 3 weeks. About nine tenths of the roughly 29 patients were identified as males with urothelial cancer of bladder origin, and a prior smoking history was reported by 18 of 29 patients. Patients had an ECOG performance status of 0 or 1 and had received between 0 and 3 prior chemotherapy regimens. Blood samples were analyzed at 3 weeks after treatment start (second dose) and at 6 weeks after treatment start. Blood samples gave median yields of around 140,000 T cells and 65,000 to 85,000 unique TCRs, along with a median clonality of approximately 0.08. The study, an exploratory multi-omic analysis, examined somatic, immune and clinical correlates of response to PD-L1 blockade with atezolizumab in urothelial cancer. Pretreatment tumor samples, along with matched peripheral blood collected serially before and after atezolizumab treatment, underwent TCR sequencing. Durable clinical benefit was defined as progression-free survival longer than 6 months, and TCR features were also tested against progression-free and overall survival. In the same patients, whole exome sequencing and RNA sequencing of pretreatment tumors were performed in addition to TCR sequencing. Under 10 patients reached durable clinical benefit, while roughly 22 patients did not. Twenty-nine patients had pretreatment blood TCR-seq, some 25 had at least one posttreatment blood collection, and some 25 had tumor TCR-seq. The investigation overall reported the following: Patients with durable benefit showed greater expansion of tumor-associated TCR clones in peripheral blood 3 weeks after starting treatment (n of about 21, p = 0.022). Because of the small sample size (n ≈ 30) and the many exploratory analyses performed, the results are intended to be regarded as hypothesis-generating. A pretreatment peripheral blood TCR clonality below the median was linked to improved progression-free and overall survival.

Synthetic TCR analog templates were spiked into each PCR to estimate absolute template abundance from read counts. Using the immunoSEQ assay, TCRbeta CDR3 regions were amplified from genomic DNA with bias-controlled V and J gene primers. Sequencing of rearranged TCRbeta segments was done at approximately 20X coverage. The original pipeline was this. Clustering was used to correct sequencing errors, and CDR3s were annotated against IMGT to assign V, D and J genes. Only productive TCRbeta rearrangements were used in downstream analyses, excluding out-of-frame or stop-codon sequences. Clonality was computed as one minus Shannon entropy normalized by the log of the number of unique productive sequences. Clones differing between time points or between blood and tumor were identified by Fisher's exact test with Benjamini-Hochberg correction at adjusted p below 0.01. Entries here come from immuneACCESS through TCRdb and include only in-frame sequences with V and J called. Some clones fail to appear in such tables; in the studies checked, an unresolved V gene covers under half of the shortfall, and the cause of the remainder is unknown. V and J calls and clone size follow that table, whereas D and trimming were derived from the DNA. A total of about 74,000 clones appear in this sample, less than 90% of them only once. The top ten constitute 4% to 6% of the sample.

The junction carries 12 bases between V and J, which are trimmed by 0 bases and 2 bases respectively. The CDR3 contains 16 residues, cysteine and phenylalanine counted. The CDR3 DNA has 48 bases and is translated from base 1. CDR1 SGHNT and CDR2 YYREEE were looked up in the germline V gene (reference sequence). The cohort included 29 patients with locally advanced or metastatic urothelial carcinoma who were treated at Memorial Sloan Kettering on a trial protocol. Peripheral blood mononuclear cells were collected pretreatment and during treatment, with between 1 and 8 total time points obtained per patient. The Qiagen DNeasy Blood extraction kit was used to purify genomic DNA from total PBMCs and tumor samples. PBMCs were collected pretreatment and during treatment, and were isolated and stored as previously described. Comment on this clone: The target of this receptor is not known. Base qualities are not recorded, but no much larger clone differs from it by a single base.

The chain was built from TRBV5-4 and TRBJ1-3; no D segment can be confidently identified. Sample: PBMCs, taken around atezolizumab (anti-PD-L1) treatment. This sequence originates from a man aged 65-85 years with urothelial cancer. The DNA sequence is as follows: TGTGCCAGCAGCTTGGAAGGAGGGCTAGCTGGAAACACCATATATTTT. This translates into CASSLEGGLAGNTIYF.